This entry lists 8 T cell receptor beta chains sequenced from one sample in a study of technical replicates of blood from a handful of donors. This table comes from immunoSEQ multiplex PCR, and its TCRdb copy is limited to in-frame clones, with some not included. Of tens of thousands of clones detected, approximately 90% appear once; the ten largest clones hold roughly 4.2%. Sequencing was done on a sample of PBMCs. The source of these receptors is a human donor in good health. Some clones in this sample may be carry-over from other donors' samples.

This chain uses TRBV5-4 with TRBJ2-6; 8 bases align to TRBD2. The CDR3 is 15 amino acids. With V trimmed by 4 bases and J by 4 bases, 4 bases remained unmatched. The germline V gene encodes CDR1 SGHNT and CDR2 YYREEE (reference sequence). CDR3 residues: CASSREGAGANVLTF. DNA of the CDR3: TGTGCCAGCAGCCGGGAGGGAGCCGGGGCCAACGTCCTGACTTTC.

The chain is built from TRBV11-3 and TRBJ2-2, with 7 positions matching TRBD1. Looked up from germline, CDR1 is SGHNT and CDR2 is YENEEA. J lost 5 bases, V lost 4 bases, and 10 bases had no gene match. The CDR3 is 16 residues long. CDR3 protein: CASSSNLGQSTGELFF. For the CDR3, the DNA is TGTGCCAGCAGCTCAAATTTGGGACAGTCAACCGGGGAGCTGTTTTTT.

The chain recombines TRBV18 with TRBJ2-2; tentative D call: TRBD1 (5 bases). V dropped 2 bases and J dropped 7 bases, with 11 bases sitting between them. The CDR3 sequence is 14 residues long. CDR1 and CDR2 (germline): KGHSH, LQKENI. CDR3 nucleotides: TGTGCCAGCTCACCATTCAGGGAAAACGGGGAGCTGTTTTTT. Its protein is CASSPFRENGELFF. Complete variable domain (other parts from reference TRBV18 and TRBJ2-2): NAGVMQNPRHLVRRRGQEARLRCSPMKGHSHVYWYRQLPEEGLKFMVYLQKENIIDESGMPKERFSAEFPKEGPSILRIQQVVRGDSAAYFCASSPFRENGELFFGEGSRLTVL.

The chain has TRBV30 and TRBJ2-7; TRBD2 matches 11 bases. Looked up from germline, CDR1 is GTSNPN and CDR2 is SVGIG (reference sequence). Unmatched junction bases numbered 11, after V lost 5 bases and J lost 5 bases. This CDR3 contains 15 residues. As DNA, the CDR3 is TGTGCCTGGGGAGGGGCTAGCGGGAGGTGGGACGAGCAGTACTTC. Protein product: CAWGGASGRWDEQYF.

V and J are TRBV19 and TRBJ1-2; TRBD1 is a possible D gene (6 bases). CDR1 is LNHDA and CDR2 is SQIVND in the germline V gene (reference sequence). The CDR3 covers 15 residues. Deletions cut 3 bases from V and 5 bases from J, with 16 bases between. The CDR3 DNA reads TGTGCCAGTAGTATGGGACATGAAGGGCGATATGGCTACACCTTC. Its translation: CASSMGHEGRYGYTF.

This chain joins TRBV5-1 and TRBJ1-4; 7 nucleotides align to TRBD1. Germline trimming cut 3 bases from V and 8 bases from J; bases unmatched to any gene: 7. The CDR3 runs 14 residues. Germline CDR1 and CDR2: SGHRS and YFSETQ. The CDR3 DNA reads as TGCGCCAGCAGCTCTAGACAGGGTACGGAAAAACTGTTTTTT. This translates into CASSSRQGTEKLFF.

The chain has TRBV29-1 and TRBJ2-1; D not certain. V was pared by 6 bases and J by 7 bases, with 10 bases between. The germline V gene encodes CDR1 SQVTM and CDR2 ANQGSEA. This CDR3 contains 11 residues. The CDR3 loop is CSVDWRNEQFF. Here the CDR3 DNA reads TGCAGCGTCGACTGGCGAAATGAGCAGTTCTTC.

V is TRBV7-7 and J is TRBJ2-7; TRBD1 is a possible D gene (7 bases). Trimming stripped 3 bases from V and 6 bases from J, with 12 bases between. Germline CDR1 and CDR2: SSHAT and FNYEAQ (reference sequence). The CDR3 runs to 13 residues. CDR3 DNA sequence: TGTGCCAGCAGCTTGACAGGGACTTCCGAGCAGTACTTC. Its translation is CASSLTGTSEQYF.